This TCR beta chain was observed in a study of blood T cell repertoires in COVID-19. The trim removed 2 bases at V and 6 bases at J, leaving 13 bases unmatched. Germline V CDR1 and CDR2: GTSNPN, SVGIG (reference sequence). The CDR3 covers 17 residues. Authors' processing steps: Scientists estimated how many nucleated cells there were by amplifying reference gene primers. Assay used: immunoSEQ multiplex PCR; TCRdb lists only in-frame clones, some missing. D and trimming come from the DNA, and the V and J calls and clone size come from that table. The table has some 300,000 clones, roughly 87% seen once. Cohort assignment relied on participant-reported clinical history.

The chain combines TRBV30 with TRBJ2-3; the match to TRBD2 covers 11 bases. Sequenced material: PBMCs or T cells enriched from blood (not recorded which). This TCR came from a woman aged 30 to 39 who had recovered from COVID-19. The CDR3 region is CAWSSERVAGGPDTQYF. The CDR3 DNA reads TGTGCCTGGAGTTCCGAGAGAGTAGCGGGGGGGCCGGATACGCAGTATTTT.